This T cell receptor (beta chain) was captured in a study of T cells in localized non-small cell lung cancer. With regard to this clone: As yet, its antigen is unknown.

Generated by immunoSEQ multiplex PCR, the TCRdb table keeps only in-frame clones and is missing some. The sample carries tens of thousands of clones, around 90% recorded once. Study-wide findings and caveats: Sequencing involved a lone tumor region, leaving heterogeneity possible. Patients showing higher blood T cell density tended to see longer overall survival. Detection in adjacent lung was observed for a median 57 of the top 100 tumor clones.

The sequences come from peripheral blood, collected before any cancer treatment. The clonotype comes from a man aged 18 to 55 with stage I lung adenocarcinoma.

In DNA, the CDR3 is TGCGCCAGCAGCTTGAATCCTAGCGGGGGAACTGAGCAGTTCTTC. This sequence encodes CASSLNPSGGTEQFF. J is TRBJ2-1 and V is TRBV5-1; 10 nucleotides match TRBD2. Germline V gene data show CDR1 as SGHRS and CDR2 as YFSETQ. Trimming cost V 1 base and J 9 bases; bases outside gene matches: 7. There are 15 residues in the CDR3.